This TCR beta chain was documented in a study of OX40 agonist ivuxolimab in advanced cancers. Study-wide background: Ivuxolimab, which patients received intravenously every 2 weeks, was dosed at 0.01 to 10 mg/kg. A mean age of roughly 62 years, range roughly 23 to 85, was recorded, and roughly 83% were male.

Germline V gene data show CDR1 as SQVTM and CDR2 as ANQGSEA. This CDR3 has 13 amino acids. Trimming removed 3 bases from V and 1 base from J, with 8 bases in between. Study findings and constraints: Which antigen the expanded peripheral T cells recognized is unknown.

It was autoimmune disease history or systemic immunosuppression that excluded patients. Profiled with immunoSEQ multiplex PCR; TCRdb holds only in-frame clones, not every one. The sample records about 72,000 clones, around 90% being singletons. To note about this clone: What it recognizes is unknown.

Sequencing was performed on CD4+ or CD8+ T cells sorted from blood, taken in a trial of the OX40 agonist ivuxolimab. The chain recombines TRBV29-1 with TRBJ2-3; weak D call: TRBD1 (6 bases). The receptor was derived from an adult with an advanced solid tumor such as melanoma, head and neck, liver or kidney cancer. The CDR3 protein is CSVDKGGTDTQYF. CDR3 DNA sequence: TGCAGCGTTGATAAGGGGGGCACAGATACGCAGTATTTT.